This TCR beta chain was obtained from a study of blood T cell repertoires in COVID-19. As handled by the study authors: For nucleated cells, counts were estimated from reference gene primer amplification. Data came from immunoSEQ multiplex PCR; TCRdb stores just in-frame clones and leaves some out. V and J calls and clone size come straight from that table; D and trimming were deduced from the DNA. The repertoire includes approximately 75,000 clones, 80% to 95% of them detected once, and 6.9% sits in the top ten. This CDR3 contains 14 residues. The V gene end was trimmed by 6 bases and the J gene end by 4 bases; junction bases not matched to a gene: 2. Looked up from germline, CDR1 is ENHRY and CDR2 is SYGVKD.

The sequence was collected from a human donor in a cohort sampled during active COVID-19. This chain joins TRBV10-3 and TRBJ2-1; 11 nucleotides line up with TRBD1. The specimen sequenced was peripheral blood. CDR3 in DNA: TGTGCCATCAGGGACAGGGGGCTGTACAATGAGCAGTTCTTC. Protein sequence: CAIRDRGLYNEQFF.